This TCR beta chain comes out of a study of blood T cell repertoires in COVID-19. In the study overall: COVID-19 samples collected from the United States, Italy and Spain covered acute and convalescent phases.

Authors' methods: Reference gene primer amplification yielded estimated nucleated cell counts. Profiling relied on immunoSEQ multiplex PCR, and the TCRdb table lists in-frame clones only, not all of them. The V and J calls and clone size come from that table; D and trimming were worked out from the DNA. This table has around 370,000 clones, roughly 90% appearing once. Seattle patient enrollment occurred during active infection, with longitudinal follow-up thereafter. With 0 bases removed from V and 7 bases from J, the gap between germline ends came to 12 bases. Germline assignment: CDR1 MNHEY and CDR2 SVGAGI. The CDR3 is 14 residues long.

Source material: peripheral blood. The V gene is TRBV6-5, the J gene TRBJ1-1; tentative D call: TRBD1 (6 bases). The source is a woman aged 65 to 85 with COVID-19, enrolled during active disease. CDR3 in DNA: TGTGCCAGCAGTTACTCAGCCCAGGGGATTGAAGCTTTCTTT. The encoded protein is CASSYSAQGIEAFF.